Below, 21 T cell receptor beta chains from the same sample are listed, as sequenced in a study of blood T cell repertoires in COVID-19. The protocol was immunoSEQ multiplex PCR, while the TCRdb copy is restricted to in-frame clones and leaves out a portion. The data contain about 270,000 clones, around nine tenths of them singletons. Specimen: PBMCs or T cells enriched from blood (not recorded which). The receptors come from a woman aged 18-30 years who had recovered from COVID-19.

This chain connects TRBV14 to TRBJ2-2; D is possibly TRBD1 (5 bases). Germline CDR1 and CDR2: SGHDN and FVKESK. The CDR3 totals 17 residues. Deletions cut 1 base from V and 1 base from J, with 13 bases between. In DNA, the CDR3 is TGTGCCAGCAGCCAAGGTGAAGGGGCCCTGAACACCGGGGAGCTGTTTTTT. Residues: CASSQGEGALNTGELFF.

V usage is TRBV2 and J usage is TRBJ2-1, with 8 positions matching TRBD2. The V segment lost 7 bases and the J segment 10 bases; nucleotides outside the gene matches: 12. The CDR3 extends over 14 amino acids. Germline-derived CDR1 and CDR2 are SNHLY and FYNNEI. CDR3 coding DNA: TGTGCCAGCACAATAGTAATAGCGGGAAAGGAGCAGTTCTTC. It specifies CASTIVIAGKEQFF.

CDR3 sequence: CASSLEGTRGELFF. CDR3 in DNA: TGTGCCAGCAGCTTAGAAGGGACTAGAGGGGAGCTGTTTTTT. The chain has TRBV7-2 and TRBJ2-2; TRBD2 matches 8 bases. The CDR3 runs 14 residues. V was pared by 1 base and J by 8 bases, with 3 bases of the junction left unmatched. CDR1 is SGHTA and CDR2 is FQGNSA in the germline V gene. Filled out from reference TRBV7-2 and TRBJ2-2, the complete variable domain reads GAGVSQSPSNKVTEKGKDVELRCDPISGHTALYWYRQSLGQGLEFLIYFQGNSAPDKSGLPSDRFSAERTGGSVSTLTIQRTQQEDSAVYLCASSLEGTRGELFFGEGSRLTVL.

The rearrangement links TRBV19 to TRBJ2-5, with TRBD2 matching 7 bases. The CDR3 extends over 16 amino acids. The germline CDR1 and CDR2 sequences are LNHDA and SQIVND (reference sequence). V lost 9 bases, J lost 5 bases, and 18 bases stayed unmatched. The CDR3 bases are TGTGCCAGCAGAGCCTCGACCCGCGGGGGAACGGAGACCCAGTACTTC. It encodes CASRASTRGGTETQYF.

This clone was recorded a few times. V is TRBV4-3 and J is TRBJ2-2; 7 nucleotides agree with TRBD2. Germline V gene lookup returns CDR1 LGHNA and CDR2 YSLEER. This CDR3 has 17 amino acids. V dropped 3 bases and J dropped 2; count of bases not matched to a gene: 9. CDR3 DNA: TGCGCCAGCAGCCACTACCGGGGAGGGTTAAACACCGGGGAGCTGTTTTTT. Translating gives CASSHYRGGLNTGELFF.

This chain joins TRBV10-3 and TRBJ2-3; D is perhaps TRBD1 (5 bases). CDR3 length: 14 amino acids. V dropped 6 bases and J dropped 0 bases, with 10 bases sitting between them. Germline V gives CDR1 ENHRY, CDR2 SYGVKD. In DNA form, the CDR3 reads TGTGCCATCAGGCCGGACACGAGCACAGATACGCAGTATTTT. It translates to CAIRPDTSTDTQYF.

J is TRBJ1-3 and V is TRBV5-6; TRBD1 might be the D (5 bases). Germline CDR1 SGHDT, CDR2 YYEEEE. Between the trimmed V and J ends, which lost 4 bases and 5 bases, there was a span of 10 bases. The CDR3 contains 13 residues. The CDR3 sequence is CASSLGRRNTIYF. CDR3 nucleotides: TGTGCCAGCAGCCTGGGGCGGAGAAACACCATATATTTT.

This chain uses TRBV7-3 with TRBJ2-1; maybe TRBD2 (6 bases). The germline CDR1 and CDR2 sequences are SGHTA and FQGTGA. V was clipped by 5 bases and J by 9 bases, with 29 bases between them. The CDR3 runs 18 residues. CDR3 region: CASSPRDSPAHRRGEQFF. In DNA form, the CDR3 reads TGTGCCAGCAGCCCAAGGGACTCCCCGGCTCACAGACGCGGTGAGCAGTTCTTC.

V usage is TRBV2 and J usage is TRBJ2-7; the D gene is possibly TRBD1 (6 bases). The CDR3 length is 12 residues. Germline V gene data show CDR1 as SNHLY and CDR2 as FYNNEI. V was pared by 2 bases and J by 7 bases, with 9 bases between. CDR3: CASSEQGQEQYF. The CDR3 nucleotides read TGTGCCAGCAGTGAACAGGGGCAGGAGCAGTACTTC.

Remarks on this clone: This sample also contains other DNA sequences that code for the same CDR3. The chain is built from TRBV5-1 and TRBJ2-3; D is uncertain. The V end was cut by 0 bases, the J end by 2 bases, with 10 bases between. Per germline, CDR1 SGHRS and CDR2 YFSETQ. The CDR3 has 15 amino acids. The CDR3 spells CASSLASGFTDTQYF. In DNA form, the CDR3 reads TGCGCCAGCAGCTTGGCGTCGGGTTTCACAGATACGCAGTATTTT. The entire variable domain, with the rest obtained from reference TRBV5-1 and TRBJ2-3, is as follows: KAGVTQTPRYLIKTRGQQVTLSCSPISGHRSVSWYQQTPGQGLQFLFEYFSETQRNKGNFPGRFSGRQFSNSRSEMNVSTLELGDSALYLCASSLASGFTDTQYFGPGTRLTVL.

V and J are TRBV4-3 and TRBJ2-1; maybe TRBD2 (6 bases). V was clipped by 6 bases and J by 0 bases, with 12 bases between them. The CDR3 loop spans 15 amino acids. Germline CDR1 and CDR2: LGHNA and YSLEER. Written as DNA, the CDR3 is TGCGCCAGCAGTTCCCGGGGGAGCTCCTACAATGAGCAGTTCTTC. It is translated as CASSSRGSSYNEQFF.

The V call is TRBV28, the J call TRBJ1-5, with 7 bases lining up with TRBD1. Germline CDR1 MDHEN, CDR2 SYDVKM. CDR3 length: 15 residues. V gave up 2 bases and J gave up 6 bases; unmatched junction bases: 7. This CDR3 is CASSLRQGRGQPQHF. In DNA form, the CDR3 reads TGTGCCAGCAGTTTAAGACAGGGACGGGGTCAGCCCCAGCATTTT.

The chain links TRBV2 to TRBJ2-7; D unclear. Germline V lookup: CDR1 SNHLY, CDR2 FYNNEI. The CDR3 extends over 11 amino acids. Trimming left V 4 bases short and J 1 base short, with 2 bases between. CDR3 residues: CASSASYEQYF. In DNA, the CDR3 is TGTGCCAGCAGTGCGTCCTACGAGCAGTACTTC.

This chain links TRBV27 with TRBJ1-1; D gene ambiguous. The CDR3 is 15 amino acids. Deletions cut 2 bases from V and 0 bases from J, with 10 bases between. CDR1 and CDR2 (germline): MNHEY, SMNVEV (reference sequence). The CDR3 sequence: CASSLVAGMNTEAFF. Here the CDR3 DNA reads TGTGCCAGCAGTTTAGTCGCAGGCATGAACACTGAAGCTTTCTTT.

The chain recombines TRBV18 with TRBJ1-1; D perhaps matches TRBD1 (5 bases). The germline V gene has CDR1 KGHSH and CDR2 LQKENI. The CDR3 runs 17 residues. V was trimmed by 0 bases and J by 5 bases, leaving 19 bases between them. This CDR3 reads CASSPPGGVRSVTEAFF. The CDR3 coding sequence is TGTGCCAGCTCACCACCGGGGGGGGTTCGTTCGGTGACTGAAGCTTTCTTT.

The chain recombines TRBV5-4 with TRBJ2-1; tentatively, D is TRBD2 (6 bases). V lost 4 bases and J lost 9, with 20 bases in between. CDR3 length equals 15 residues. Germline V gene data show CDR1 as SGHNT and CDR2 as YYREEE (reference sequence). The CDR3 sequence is CASSPPGERASEQFF. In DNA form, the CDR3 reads TGTGCCAGCAGCCCTCCGGGGGAGCGGGCGAGTGAGCAGTTCTTC.

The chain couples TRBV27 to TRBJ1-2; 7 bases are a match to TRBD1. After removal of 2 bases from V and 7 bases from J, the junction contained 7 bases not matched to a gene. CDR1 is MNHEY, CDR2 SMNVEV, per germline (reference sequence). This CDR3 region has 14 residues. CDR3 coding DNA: TGTGCCAGCAGTTTAGGGAGGACAGGAACTGGCTACACCTTC. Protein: CASSLGRTGTGYTF.

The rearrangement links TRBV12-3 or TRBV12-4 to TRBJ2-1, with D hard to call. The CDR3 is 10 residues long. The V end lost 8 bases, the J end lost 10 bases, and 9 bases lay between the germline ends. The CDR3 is CASGRPEQFF. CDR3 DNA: TGTGCCAGCGGCCGCCCAGAGCAGTTCTTC.

CDR3 residues: CASSFWARGGETQYF. CDR3 bases: TGTGCCAGCAGCTTCTGGGCTAGGGGGGGAGAGACCCAGTACTTC. The chain employs TRBV7-8 and TRBJ2-5, with D possibly matching TRBD2 (7 bases). Trimming took off 3 bases at V and 4 bases at J, with 15 bases between the two ends. The CDR3 consists of 15 residues. Germline CDR1 is SGHVS and CDR2 is FQNEAQ.

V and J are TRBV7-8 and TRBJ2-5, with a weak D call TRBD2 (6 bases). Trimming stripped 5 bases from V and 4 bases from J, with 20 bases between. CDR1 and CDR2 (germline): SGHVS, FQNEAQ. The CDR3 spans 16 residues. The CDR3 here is CASSQIVKWGGETQYF. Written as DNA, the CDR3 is TGTGCCAGCAGCCAAATAGTGAAATGGGGAGGAGAGACCCAGTACTTC.

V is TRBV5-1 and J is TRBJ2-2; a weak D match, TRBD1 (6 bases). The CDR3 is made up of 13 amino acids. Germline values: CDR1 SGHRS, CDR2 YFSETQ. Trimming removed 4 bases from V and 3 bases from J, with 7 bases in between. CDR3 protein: CASSAGDTGELFF. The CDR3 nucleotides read TGCGCCAGCAGCGCAGGGGACACCGGGGAGCTGTTTTTT.